This T cell receptor beta chain was recorded in a study of T cells expressing NK-cell markers. Notes on this clonotype: Its antigen remains unidentified.

CDR3 size: 16 residues. CDR1 and CDR2 (germline): LGHNT, FRNRAP. Overall study findings and caveats: In a handful of donors, dominant clonotypes made up roughly 28.3-65% of CD3+CD56-NKG2C+ cells. Several of the donors carried dominant NKG2C+ clonotypes that took up about 1.0-7.5% of their CD8+ T cells.

Following a re-call of the 5' RACE reads, TCRdb has one entry per CDR3 protein and lacks DNA. The sample has about 460,000 distinct CDR3 sequences. The specimen sequenced was blood T cells: a sorted CD56 or NKG2C T cell subset, CD4+ or CD8+ T cells, or bulk PBMC T cells (not recorded which). This sequence joins TRBV12-5 and TRBJ2-1; there is no DNA to check the TCRdb D call of TRBD2. The source is a woman aged 45-65 years in good health. CDR3 region: CASGRAIAGAPNEQFF.